The present entry profiles one T cell receptor beta chain with its context. This sample was taken from a study of blood T cell repertoires in COVID-19. For the study at large: T cells, B-cell-depleted T cells, or PBMCs provided the cDNA or gDNA that served as material.

The CDR3 consists of 13 residues. CDR1 and CDR2 (germline): MDHEN, SYDVKM. Trimming stripped 10 bases from V and 6 bases from J, with 15 bases between. How the authors handled the data: Reference gene primer amplification gave estimated nucleated cell counts. TCRdb keeps only in-frame clones here, not all; method: immunoSEQ multiplex PCR. The V and J calls and the clone size are those of that table, but D and trimming were determined from the DNA. The data hold approximately 270,000 clones, with approximately 85% observed a single time. One Seattle source followed patients from active infection through their disease course.

Sequences were obtained from peripheral blood. This chain connects TRBV28 to TRBJ1-4, with TRBD1 as a possible D gene (5 bases). The origin of this receptor is a human donor with COVID-19, enrolled during active disease. The donor label of this sample is uncertain. Here the CDR3 DNA reads TGTGCCACCTCGGAGGGGCCCTATGAAAAACTGTTTTTT. Translated, it gives CATSEGPYEKLFF.